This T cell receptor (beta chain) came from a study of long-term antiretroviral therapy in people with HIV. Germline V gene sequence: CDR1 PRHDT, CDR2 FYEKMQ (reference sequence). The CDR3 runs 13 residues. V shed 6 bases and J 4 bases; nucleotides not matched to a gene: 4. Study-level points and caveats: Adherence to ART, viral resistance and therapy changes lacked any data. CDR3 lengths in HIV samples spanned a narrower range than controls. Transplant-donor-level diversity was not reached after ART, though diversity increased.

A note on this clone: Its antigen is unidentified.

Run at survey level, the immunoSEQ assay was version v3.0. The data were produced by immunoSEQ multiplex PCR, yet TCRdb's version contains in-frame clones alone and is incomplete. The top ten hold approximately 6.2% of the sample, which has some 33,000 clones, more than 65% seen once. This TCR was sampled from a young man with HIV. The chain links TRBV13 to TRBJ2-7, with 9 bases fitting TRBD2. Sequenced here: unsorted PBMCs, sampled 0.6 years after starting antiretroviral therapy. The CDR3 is CASRRLAAYEQYF. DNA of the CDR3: TGTGCCAGCAGGCGACTAGCGGCTTACGAGCAGTACTTC.